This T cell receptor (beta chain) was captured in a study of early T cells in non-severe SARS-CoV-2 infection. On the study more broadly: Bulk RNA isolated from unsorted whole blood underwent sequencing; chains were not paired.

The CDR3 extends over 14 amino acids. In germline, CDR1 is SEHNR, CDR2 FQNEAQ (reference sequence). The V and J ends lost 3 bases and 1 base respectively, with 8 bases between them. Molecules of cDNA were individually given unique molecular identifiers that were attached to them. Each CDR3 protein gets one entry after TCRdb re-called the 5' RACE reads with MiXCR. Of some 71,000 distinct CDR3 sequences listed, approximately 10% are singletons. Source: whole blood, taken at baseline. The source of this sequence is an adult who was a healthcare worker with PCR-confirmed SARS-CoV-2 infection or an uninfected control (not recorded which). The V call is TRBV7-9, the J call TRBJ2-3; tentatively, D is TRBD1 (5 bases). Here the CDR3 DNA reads TGTGCCAGCAGCTTGGTACAGGGCACAGATACGCAGTATTTT. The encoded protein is CASSLVQGTDTQYF.